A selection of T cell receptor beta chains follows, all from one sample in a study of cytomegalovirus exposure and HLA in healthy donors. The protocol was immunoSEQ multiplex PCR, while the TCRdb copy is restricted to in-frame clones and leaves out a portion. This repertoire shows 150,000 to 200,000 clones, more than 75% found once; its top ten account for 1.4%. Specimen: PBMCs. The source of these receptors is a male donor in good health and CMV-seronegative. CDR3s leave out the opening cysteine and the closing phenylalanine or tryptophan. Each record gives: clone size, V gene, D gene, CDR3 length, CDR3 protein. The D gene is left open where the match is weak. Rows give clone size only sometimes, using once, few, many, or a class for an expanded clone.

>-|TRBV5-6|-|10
ASSRDTGELF
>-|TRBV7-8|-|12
ASSLGDVRETQY
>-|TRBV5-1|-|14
ASSLNPSSSYNEQF
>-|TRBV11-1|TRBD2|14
ASSPGTSGRAGELF
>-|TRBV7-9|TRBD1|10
ASSADRGEAF
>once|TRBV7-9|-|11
ASSLLDFGTQY
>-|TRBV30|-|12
AWSVGTGGQPQH
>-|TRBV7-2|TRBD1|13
ASSSRDRGTGELF
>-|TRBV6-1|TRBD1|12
ASSTRDRGNIQY
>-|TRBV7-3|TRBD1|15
ASRHGGGQGVTDTQY
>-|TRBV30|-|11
AWIQLGQGEAF
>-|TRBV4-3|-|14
ASSQDSGLGNQPQH
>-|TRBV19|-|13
ASSIMGPPNQPQH
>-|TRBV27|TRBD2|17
ASSSSGLAGVGSYNEQF
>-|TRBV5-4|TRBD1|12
ASSIPGTEETQY
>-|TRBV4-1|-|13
ASSQDHTDRSPLH
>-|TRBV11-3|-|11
ASSLDRRGEAF
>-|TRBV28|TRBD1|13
ASSLADRTVYEQY
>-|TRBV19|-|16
ASSIAAFTEHSSYEQY
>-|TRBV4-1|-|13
ASSYRDTRNQPQH
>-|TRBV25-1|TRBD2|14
ASSAPLAGGADTQY
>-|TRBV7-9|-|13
SSSIRGSETGELF
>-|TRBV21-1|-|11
ASNRRIVRPTY
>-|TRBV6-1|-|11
ASSDIETDTQY
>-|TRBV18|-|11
ASSPSGNQPQH
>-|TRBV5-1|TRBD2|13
ASSPREGLENEQF
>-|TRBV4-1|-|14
ASSQVRGRENTEAF
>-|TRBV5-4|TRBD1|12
ASRRFDRATEAF
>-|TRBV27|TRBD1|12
ASSPGTGRETQY
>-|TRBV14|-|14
ASSQEVSRGTDTQY
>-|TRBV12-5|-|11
ASAVTDNSPLH
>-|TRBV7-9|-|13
SSSYSLPRLGEAF
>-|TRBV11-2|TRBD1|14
ASSLAPTGGQNIQY
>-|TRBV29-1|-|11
SVRVGQGETQY
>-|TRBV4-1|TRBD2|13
ASSQPGTSRETQY
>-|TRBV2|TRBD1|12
ASRGDRVQETQY
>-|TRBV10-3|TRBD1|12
AIRDTTGAYEQY
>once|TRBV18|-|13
ASSDRQVQNYEQY
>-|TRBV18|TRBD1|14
ASSPRDRVQYNEQF
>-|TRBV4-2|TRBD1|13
ASSRDRDEFYGYT
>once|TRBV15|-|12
ATSRNRENTEAF
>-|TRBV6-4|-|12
ASSEQGSGTEAF
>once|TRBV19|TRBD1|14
ASSPGQGAQLSPFH
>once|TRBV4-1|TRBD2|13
ASSQDPGTSYEQY
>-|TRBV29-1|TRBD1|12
SVALQGGGYGYT
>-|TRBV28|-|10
ASSFRLPEQY
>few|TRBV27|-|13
ASSLSPTGRYEQY
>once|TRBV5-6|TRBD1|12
ASSFGTGFDEQY
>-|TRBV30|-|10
ASDSYWGLQY
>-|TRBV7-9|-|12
ASSLAGRDSPLH
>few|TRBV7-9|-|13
ASSLDTGWNTEAF
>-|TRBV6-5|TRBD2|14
ASSYRTSLPYNEQF
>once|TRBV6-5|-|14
ASSYNPSGSTDTQY
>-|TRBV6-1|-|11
ASSPTDTDTQY